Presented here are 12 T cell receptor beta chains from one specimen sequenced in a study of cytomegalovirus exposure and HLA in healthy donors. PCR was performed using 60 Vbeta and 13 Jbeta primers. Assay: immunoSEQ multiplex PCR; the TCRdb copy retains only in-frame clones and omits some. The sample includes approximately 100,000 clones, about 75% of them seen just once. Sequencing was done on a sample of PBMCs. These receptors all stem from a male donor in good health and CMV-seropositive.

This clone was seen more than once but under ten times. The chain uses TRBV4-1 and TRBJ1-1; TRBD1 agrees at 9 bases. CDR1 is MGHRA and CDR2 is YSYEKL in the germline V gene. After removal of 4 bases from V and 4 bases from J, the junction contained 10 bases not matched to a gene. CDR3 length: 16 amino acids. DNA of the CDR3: TGCGCCAGCAGCCCTACAGGGGGCGCGCGTCCCACTGAAGCTTTCTTT. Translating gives CASSPTGGARPTEAFF.

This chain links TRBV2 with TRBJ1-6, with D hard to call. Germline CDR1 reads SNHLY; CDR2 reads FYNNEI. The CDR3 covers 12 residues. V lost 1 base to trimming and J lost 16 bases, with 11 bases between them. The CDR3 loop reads CASSEDSGRLHF. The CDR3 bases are TGTGCCAGCAGTGAAGACTCCGGTCGGCTCCACTTT.

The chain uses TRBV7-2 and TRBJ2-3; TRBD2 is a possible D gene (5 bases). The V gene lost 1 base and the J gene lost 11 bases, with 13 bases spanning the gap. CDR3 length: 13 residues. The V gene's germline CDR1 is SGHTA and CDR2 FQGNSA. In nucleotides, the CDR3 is TGTGCCAGCAGCTTAGTGGCTAGCCGGGGGCAGTATTTT. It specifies CASSLVASRGQYF.

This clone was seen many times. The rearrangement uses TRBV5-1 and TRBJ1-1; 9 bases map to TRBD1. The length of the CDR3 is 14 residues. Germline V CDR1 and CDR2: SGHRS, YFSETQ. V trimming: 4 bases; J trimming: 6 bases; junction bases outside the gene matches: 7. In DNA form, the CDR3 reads TGCGCCAGCAGCACAATGGGACAGGGATCTGAAGCTTTCTTT. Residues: CASSTMGQGSEAFF.

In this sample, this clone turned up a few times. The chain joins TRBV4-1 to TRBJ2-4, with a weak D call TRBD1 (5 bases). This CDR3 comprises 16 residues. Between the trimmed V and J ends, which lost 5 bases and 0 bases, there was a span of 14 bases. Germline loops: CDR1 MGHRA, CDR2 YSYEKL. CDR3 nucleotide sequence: TGCGCCAGCAGCTTCCGACAGAGTTTAGCCAAAAACATTCAGTACTTC. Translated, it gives CASSFRQSLAKNIQYF.

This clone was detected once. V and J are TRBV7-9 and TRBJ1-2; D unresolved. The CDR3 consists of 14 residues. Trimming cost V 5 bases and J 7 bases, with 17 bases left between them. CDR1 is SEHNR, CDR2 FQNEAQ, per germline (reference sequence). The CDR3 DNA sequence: TGTGCCAGCAGCCCAGTAGACGCCTCGGGTGGCTACACCTTC. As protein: CASSPVDASGGYTF.

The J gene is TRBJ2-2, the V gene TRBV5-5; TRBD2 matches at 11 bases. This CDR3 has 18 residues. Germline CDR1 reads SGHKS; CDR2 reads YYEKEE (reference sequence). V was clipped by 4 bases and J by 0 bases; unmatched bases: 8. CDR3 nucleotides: TGTGCCAGCAGCCTTTTACTAGCGGGGGTGGCGAACACCGGGGAGCTGTTTTTT. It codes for CASSLLLAGVANTGELFF.

CDR3 amino acids: CASSPGGEGYEQYF. CDR3 coding DNA: TGCGCCAGCAGCCCCGGGGGGGAGGGCTACGAGCAGTACTTC. J is TRBJ2-7 and V is TRBV4-3; 8 positions agree with TRBD2. There are 14 residues in the CDR3. V shed 4 bases, J shed 3 bases, and the junction held 5 bases outside the gene matches. Germline CDR1 reads LGHNA; CDR2 reads YSLEER.

CDR3 region: CASSLRDSGTDTQYF. The CDR3, as DNA: TGTGCCAGCAGCCTCCGGGACAGCGGCACAGATACGCAGTATTTT. V is TRBV11-2 and J is TRBJ2-3; 7 bases align to TRBD1. This CDR3 region has 15 residues. In germline, CDR1 is SGHAT, CDR2 FQNNGV. J lost 1 base, V lost 5 bases, and 6 bases had no gene match.

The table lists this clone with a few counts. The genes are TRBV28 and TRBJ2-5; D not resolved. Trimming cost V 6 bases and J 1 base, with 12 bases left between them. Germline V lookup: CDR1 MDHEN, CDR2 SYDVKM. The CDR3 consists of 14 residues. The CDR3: CASSPLYGQETQYF. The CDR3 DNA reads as TGTGCCAGCAGCCCTCTTTACGGCCAAGAGACCCAGTACTTC.

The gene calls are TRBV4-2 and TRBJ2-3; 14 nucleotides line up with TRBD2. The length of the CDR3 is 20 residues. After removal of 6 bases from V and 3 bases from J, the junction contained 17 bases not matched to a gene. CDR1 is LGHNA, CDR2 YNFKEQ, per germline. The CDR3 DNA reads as TGTGCCAGCAGTTACGGCTCGGGACTAGCGGGGGTAACAGGGACAGATACGCAGTATTTT. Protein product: CASSYGSGLAGVTGTDTQYF.

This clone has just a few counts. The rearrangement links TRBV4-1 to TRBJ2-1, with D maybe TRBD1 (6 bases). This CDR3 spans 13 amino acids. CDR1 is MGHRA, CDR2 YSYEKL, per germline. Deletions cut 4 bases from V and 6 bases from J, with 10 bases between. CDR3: CASSPTQGNEQFF. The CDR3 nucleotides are TGCGCCAGCAGCCCGACACAGGGCAATGAGCAGTTCTTC.